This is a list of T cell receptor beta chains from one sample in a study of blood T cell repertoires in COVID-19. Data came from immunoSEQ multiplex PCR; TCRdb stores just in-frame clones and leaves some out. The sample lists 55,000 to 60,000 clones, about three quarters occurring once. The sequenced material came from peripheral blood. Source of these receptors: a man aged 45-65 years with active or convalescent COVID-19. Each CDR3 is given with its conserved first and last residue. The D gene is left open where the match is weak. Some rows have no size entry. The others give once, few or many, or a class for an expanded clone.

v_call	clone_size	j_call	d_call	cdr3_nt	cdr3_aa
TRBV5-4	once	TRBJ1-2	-	TGTGCCAGCAGCGCGGGACTCCTCGGCTACACCTTC	CASSAGLLGYTF
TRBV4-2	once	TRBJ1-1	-	TGTGCCAGCAGCTCAACCAGGGGAAGCACTGAAGCTTTCTTT	CASSSTRGSTEAFF
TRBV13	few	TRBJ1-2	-	TGTGCCAGCAGCTTAGATTTATATGGCTACACCTTC	CASSLDLYGYTF
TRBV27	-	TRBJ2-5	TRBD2	TGTGCCAGCAGTTTTCTAGCGGGGGGCCAAGAGACCCAGTACTTC	CASSFLAGGQETQYF
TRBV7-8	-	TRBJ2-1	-	TGTGCCAGCAGCCGAGGTTCAGGGGGACTAGTAACCAATGAGCAGTTCTTC	CASSRGSGGLVTNEQFF
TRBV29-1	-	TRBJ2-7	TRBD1	TGCAGCGTCGTCGTCGGGACAGGGACCTACGAGCAGTACTTC	CSVVVGTGTYEQYF
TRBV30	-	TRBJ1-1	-	TGTGCCTGGAAGTTTTTAGCGAACACTGAAGCTTTCTTT	CAWKFLANTEAFF
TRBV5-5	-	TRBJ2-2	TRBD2	TGTGCCAGCAGCTTAACTAGCGTCTTGGGCGGGGAGCTGTTTTTT	CASSLTSVLGGELFF
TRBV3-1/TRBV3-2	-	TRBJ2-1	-	TGTGCCAGCAGCCAACGGTTCGGTGAGCAGTTCTTC	CASSQRFGEQFF
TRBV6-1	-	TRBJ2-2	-	TGTGCCAGCAGTTTACAACGCGGCGGGGAGCTGTTTTTT	CASSLQRGGELFF
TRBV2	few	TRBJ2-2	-	TGTGCCAGCAGTGCAGCGGGCCTCTTGCTGTTTTTT	CASSAAGLLLFF